Shown below are 8 T cell receptor beta chains from a single sample sequenced in a study of T cell responses to AZD1222 COVID-19 vaccine. This table comes from immunoSEQ multiplex PCR, and its TCRdb copy is limited to in-frame clones, with some not included. The sample gives some 170,000 clones, 85% to 90% of which show up once; under 2% is in the top ten. The sample was peripheral blood, taken on day 0 of AZD1222 vaccination. The receptors here all came from an adult in good health.

This clone has only one observation. V is TRBV6-5 and J is TRBJ1-1; the match to TRBD1 covers 7 bases. Germline CDR1 and CDR2: MNHEY and SVGAGI. The J segment lost 0 bases and the V segment lost 6 bases, leaving 7 bases of the junction unmatched. This CDR3 comprises 15 residues. The CDR3 region is CASRVRDRLNTEAFF. The CDR3 nucleotides read TGTGCCAGCAGAGTCCGGGACAGATTGAACACTGAAGCTTTCTTT.

J is TRBJ1-1 and V is TRBV2; D call uncertain. The CDR3 is 14 residues long. V lost 3 bases and J 1 base, leaving 9 bases between the germline ends. CDR1 is SNHLY, CDR2 FYNNEI, per germline. The CDR3 DNA reads as TGTGCCAGCAGTGATAGATTCAAGAACACTGAAGCTTTCTTT. The encoded protein is CASSDRFKNTEAFF.

This rearrangement joins TRBV18 to TRBJ1-4; TRBD1 matches 10 bases. CDR3 length: 15 residues. The germline CDR1 and CDR2 sequences are KGHSH and LQKENI. With V trimmed by 1 base and J by 8 bases, 4 bases remained unmatched. CDR3 in amino acids: CASSPRQGAREKLFF. CDR3 nucleotide sequence: TGTGCCAGCTCACCACGACAGGGGGCGCGGGAAAAACTGTTTTTT.

The genes are TRBV11-3 and TRBJ2-1, with 11 nucleotides matching TRBD2. The ends lost 6 bases at V and 2 bases at J; junction bases unmatched: 15. The length of the CDR3 is 19 residues. The germline CDR1 and CDR2 sequences are SGHNT and YENEEA. CDR3 coding DNA: TGTGCCAGCAGTCCGGGCGGGCTAGCGGGAGGAGTAGCCTACAATGAGCAGTTCTTC. Amino acids: CASSPGGLAGGVAYNEQFF. The whole variable domain, filled in from reference TRBV11-3 and TRBJ2-1, reads EAGVVQSPRYKIIEKKQPVAFWCNPISGHNTLYWYLQNLGQGPELLIRYENEEAVDDSQLPKDRFSAERLKGVDSTLKIQPAELGDSAVYLCASSPGGLAGGVAYNEQFFGPGTRLTVL.

The V and J genes are TRBV12-3 or TRBV12-4 and TRBJ1-4, with D unclear. Between the trimmed V and J ends, which lost 6 bases and 4 bases, there was a span of 9 bases. The length of the CDR3 is 13 residues. This chain's CDR3 is CASRYGVNEKLFF. As DNA, the CDR3 is TGTGCCAGCAGATACGGGGTTAATGAAAAACTGTTTTTT.

The gene calls are TRBV7-2 and TRBJ2-2; the D is unclear. This CDR3 region has 15 residues. V lost 4 bases, J lost 6 bases, and 15 bases lay in between. Per the germline V gene, CDR1 is SGHTA and CDR2 is FQGNSA. The CDR3 DNA sequence: TGTGCCAGCAGCTCCGCGGCGTCCCGCGCCGGGGAGCTGTTTTTT. Translating it yields CASSSAASRAGELFF.

The chain couples TRBV19 to TRBJ1-1; D uncertain. V gave up 2 bases and J gave up 1 base, with 8 bases separating them. The CDR3 is 14 residues long. Germline V gene data show CDR1 as LNHDA and CDR2 as SQIVND (reference sequence). The CDR3 loop reads CASSIIPKNTEAFF. The CDR3 DNA reads TGTGCCAGTAGTATAATTCCTAAGAACACTGAAGCTTTCTTT.

This chain connects TRBV19 to TRBJ1-5, with D tentatively TRBD1 (5 bases). V lost 7 bases, J lost 0 bases, and 16 bases lay in between. Germline V lookup: CDR1 LNHDA, CDR2 SQIVND (reference sequence). The CDR3 extends over 16 amino acids. The CDR3 loop is CASNAGLINSNQPQHF. The CDR3 DNA sequence: TGTGCCAGTAACGCAGGGTTGATTAATAGCAATCAGCCCCAGCATTTT.